This T cell receptor (beta chain) emerged from a study of shared clonotypes between healthy human individuals. Using immunoSEQ multiplex PCR, the repertoire was profiled, and TCRdb retains in-frame clones only, with some absent. The table records some 1.5 million clones, around 98% of them present only once. Germline CDR1 is MNHEY and CDR2 is SVGAGI. The CDR3 consists of 13 residues. V lost 6 bases and J lost 4, with 11 bases in between. V gene TRBV6-5 combines with J gene TRBJ2-3; D not certain. The source is a man aged 25-45 years in good health. Sequencing input: naive CD4+ T cells sorted from blood. The subset is: CD45RA+ positively selected. CDR3: CASSSHNADTQYF. The CDR3 nucleotides read TGTGCCAGCAGCTCCCATAACGCAGATACGCAGTATTTT.